These 10 T cell receptor beta chains came from one sample sequenced in a study of siplizumab effects on memory and regulatory T cells. Using immunoSEQ multiplex PCR, the repertoire was profiled, and TCRdb retains in-frame clones only, with some absent. The data show around 87,000 clones, about 87% seen once. Sequenced sample: CD4+ T cells sorted from blood. The receptor source for this set is a human donor in good health.

The chain employs TRBV9 and TRBJ2-1; 11 bases agree with TRBD2. Losses at the gene ends were 0 bases for V and 6 bases for J; bases not matched to a gene: 2. Germline V gene sequence: CDR1 SGDLS, CDR2 YYNGEE. The CDR3 spans 15 residues. CDR3 protein: CASSVALAGGNEQFF. The CDR3 DNA reads TGTGCCAGCAGCGTAGCGCTAGCGGGAGGCAATGAGCAGTTCTTC.

The chain is built from TRBV28 and TRBJ2-7; D might be TRBD2 (5 bases). V was pared by 8 bases and J by 5 bases, with 16 bases between. The CDR3 has 13 residues. Germline V lookup: CDR1 MDHEN, CDR2 SYDVKM. The CDR3 sequence: CASRVEEHNEQYF. The CDR3 DNA reads TGTGCCAGCCGTGTGGAGGAACACAACGAGCAGTACTTC.

CDR3 sequence: CASSFQSNEQFF. The CDR3 bases are TGTGCCAGCAGCTTTCAGTCTAATGAGCAGTTCTTC. V is TRBV7-9 and J is TRBJ2-1, with D hard to call. V was trimmed by 3 bases and J by 7 bases, leaving 7 bases between them. The CDR3 is 12 amino acids. Germline V lookup: CDR1 SEHNR, CDR2 FQNEAQ (reference sequence).

The rearrangement links TRBV5-8 to TRBJ2-3; D could derive from TRBD1 or TRBD2 (6 bases each). The ends were cut back, 5 bases at V and 4 bases at J, with 11 bases in the middle. This CDR3 comprises 13 residues. The germline CDR1 and CDR2 sequences are SGHTS and YDEGEE. CDR3 protein: CASRDRGPDTQYF. CDR3 nucleotides: TGTGCCAGCAGAGATCGGGGGCCAGATACGCAGTATTTT.

This rearrangement joins TRBV29-1 to TRBJ2-1; TRBD2 matches 9 bases. From germline, CDR1 is SQVTM and CDR2 ANQGSEA. This CDR3 is 13 amino acids long. V lost 7 bases, J lost 9 bases, and 10 bases stayed unmatched. The CDR3 protein is CSGVRAGGFEQFF. CDR3 DNA: TGCAGCGGGGTTCGAGCGGGAGGTTTTGAGCAGTTCTTC.

The chain combines TRBV6-6 with TRBJ2-3; TRBD2 might be the D (6 bases). Germline CDR1 reads MNHNY; CDR2 reads SVGAGI (reference sequence). CDR3 size: 13 residues. V dropped 6 bases and J dropped 5 bases, with 12 bases sitting between them. This chain's CDR3 is CASREWGEDTQYF. The CDR3 DNA follows: TGTGCCAGCAGAGAGTGGGGGGAAGATACGCAGTATTTT.

This chain joins TRBV9 and TRBJ2-3; 12 nucleotides agree with TRBD2. The V gene end was trimmed by 4 bases and the J gene end by 2 bases; junction bases not matched to a gene: 5. The CDR3 length is 16 residues. Per the germline V gene, CDR1 is SGDLS and CDR2 is YYNGEE. CDR3 coding DNA: TGTGCCAGCAGCTTTAGGACTAGCGGGAACACAGATACGCAGTATTTT. Its protein product is CASSFRTSGNTDTQYF.

V usage is TRBV5-1 and J usage is TRBJ1-2; D ambiguous. Germline-derived CDR1 and CDR2 are SGHRS and YFSETQ. V lost 2 bases and J lost 2, with 16 bases in between. The CDR3 is 16 residues long. The DNA of the CDR3 is TGCGCCAGCAGCTTCCAGGACCCCCCTTTCAACTATGGCTACACCTTC. Its protein product is CASSFQDPPFNYGYTF.

This clone was counted between two and nine times. J is TRBJ2-7 and V is TRBV21-1; TRBD1, the D gene given by the table, was not confirmed from the DNA. TRBV21-1 is noted as a pseudogene. The length of the CDR3 is 14 residues. CDR3 coding DNA: TGTGCCAGCAGCACTAGGGGAATCCCCTACGAGCAGTACTTC. Protein sequence: CASSTRGIPYEQYF.

The rearrangement joins TRBV27 to TRBJ2-3; TRBD2 is a possible D gene (5 bases). Between the trimmed V and J ends, which lost 3 bases and 6 bases, there was a span of 16 bases. CDR1 MNHEY and CDR2 SMNVEV come from the germline V gene (reference sequence). The CDR3 spans 15 residues. The CDR3 bases are TGTGCCAGCAGTTTGTTGGCTAGAGCGGCCGATACGCAGTATTTT. Its translation: CASSLLARAADTQYF.